This entry is about one T cell receptor beta chain. Its specificity is not known. At baseline, cycle 4 day 1, and cycle 7 day 1, blood was sampled. TCRdb's copy holds only in-frame clones and misses some; the assay was immunoSEQ multiplex PCR. The table shows 100,000 or so clones, with roughly nine tenths occurring only once. Trimming cost V 2 bases and J 4 bases, with 3 bases left between them. Germline values: CDR1 MDHEN, CDR2 SYDVKM. This CDR3 has 12 amino acids. This sample was taken from a study of OX40 agonist ivuxolimab in advanced cancers. General study results and limits: CD8+ T cells (on average) carried more expanded clones than CD4+ T cells. Determination of antigen specificity was not performed for the expanded peripheral T cells. Dosing at 0.1 to 3.0 mg/kg was accompanied by clonal expansion of CD4+ and CD8+ blood T cells by week 6.

The sample here was CD4+ or CD8+ T cells sorted from blood, taken in a trial of the OX40 agonist ivuxolimab. This chain links TRBV28 with TRBJ2-1; D is ambiguous. The receptor's source is an adult with an advanced solid tumor such as melanoma, head and neck, liver or kidney cancer. In DNA, the CDR3 is TGTGCCAGCAGTTTAAGATACAATGAGCAGTTCTTC. Translation gives CASSLRYNEQFF. Looking up the rest from reference TRBV28 and TRBJ2-1 gives the full variable domain: DVKVTQSSRYLVKRTGEKVFLECVQDMDHENMFWYRQDPGLGLRLIYFSYDVKMKEKGDIPEGYSVSREKKERFSLILESASTNQTSMYLCASSLRYNEQFFGPGTRLTVL.